The source of this T cell receptor beta chain is a study of CD8 T cells in Susac syndrome. This CDR3 contains 13 residues. Germline V gives CDR1 DFQATT, CDR2 SNEGSKA (reference sequence). V lost 2 bases, J lost 6 bases, and 10 bases lay in between. An input of about 0.5 to 1 ug of RNA was subjected to reverse transcription using random hexamers. Across 54 Vbeta and 13 Jbeta, TCR beta CDR3 was amplified with immunoSEQ multiplex PCR. One entry per CDR3 protein, called by TCRdb with MiXCR from the immunoSEQ multiplex PCR reads. The top ten hold 0.075% to 0.095% of the sample, which has a few hundred thousand distinct CDR3 sequences, nearly 97% seen once. Peripheral blood CD8+ and CD4+ T cells were profiled by TCR beta sequencing. For this clonotype: Its antigen is still unknown.

General study findings and limits: It was acknowledged in the study that its TCR sequencing and HLA analysis involved a relatively small number of individuals.

Sample: CD4+ T cells from PBMCs. The V gene is TRBV20-1, the J gene TRBJ2-2; a weak D match, TRBD2 (5 bases). The origin of this receptor is a human donor with multiple sclerosis. CDR3 sequence reads: CSARLQEAGELFF. The CDR3 DNA reads as TGCAGTGCTAGACTCCAGGAGGCCGGGGAGCTGTTTTTT.